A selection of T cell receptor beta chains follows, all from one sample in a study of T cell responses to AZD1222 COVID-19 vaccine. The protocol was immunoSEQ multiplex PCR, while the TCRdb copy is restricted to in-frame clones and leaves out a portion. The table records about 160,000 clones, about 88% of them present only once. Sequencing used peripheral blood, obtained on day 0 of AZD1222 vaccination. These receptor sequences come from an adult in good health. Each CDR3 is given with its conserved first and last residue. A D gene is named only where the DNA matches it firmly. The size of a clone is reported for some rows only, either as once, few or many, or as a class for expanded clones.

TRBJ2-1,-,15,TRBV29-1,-,CSVEDNPGTYNEQFF,TGCAGCGTTGAAGATAACCCAGGGACCTACAATGAGCAGTTCTTC
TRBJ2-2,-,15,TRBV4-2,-,CASSQVKLPGGELFF,TGTGCCAGCAGCCAAGTTAAACTTCCCGGGGGGGAGCTGTTTTTT
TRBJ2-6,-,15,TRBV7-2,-,CASTSRRSGANVLTF,TGTGCCAGCACCTCAAGAAGATCTGGGGCCAACGTCCTGACTTTC
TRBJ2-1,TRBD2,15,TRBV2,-,CASSASGRALNEQFF,TGTGCCAGCAGTGCCAGCGGGAGGGCCCTCAATGAGCAGTTCTTC
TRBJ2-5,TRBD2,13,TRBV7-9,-,CASSTDAGGTQYF,TGTGCCAGCAGCACGGACGCGGGGGGGACCCAGTACTTC
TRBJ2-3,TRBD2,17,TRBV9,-,CASSVAGTSVSTDTQYF,TGTGCCAGCAGCGTAGCTGGGACTAGCGTTAGCACAGATACGCAGTATTTT
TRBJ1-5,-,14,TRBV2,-,CASSEARGNQPQHF,TGTGCCAGCAGTGAAGCCAGGGGAAATCAGCCCCAGCATTTT
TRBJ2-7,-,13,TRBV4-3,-,CASSQGLSYEQYF,TGCGCCAGCAGCCAGGGGCTCTCCTACGAGCAGTACTTC
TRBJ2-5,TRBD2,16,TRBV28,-,CASRPRGAGRDETQYF,TGTGCCAGCAGGCCCCGAGGAGCGGGAAGGGACGAGACCCAGTACTTC
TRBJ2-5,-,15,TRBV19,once,CASSIEGAAQETQYF,TGTGCCAGTAGTATAGAGGGGGCAGCCCAAGAGACCCAGTACTTC
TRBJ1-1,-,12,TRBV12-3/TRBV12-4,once,CASSGQRSEAFF,TGTGCCAGCAGCGGCCAGAGGTCTGAAGCTTTCTTT
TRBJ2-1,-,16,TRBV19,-,CASSQSGLPSYNEQFF,TGTGCCAGTAGCCAATCCGGACTACCATCCTACAATGAGCAGTTCTTC
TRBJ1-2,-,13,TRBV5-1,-,CASSHGKRDGYTF,TGCGCCAGCAGCCATGGGAAGCGGGATGGCTACACCTTC
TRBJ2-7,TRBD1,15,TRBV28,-,CASSSSGTGRLEQYF,TGTGCCAGCAGTTCATCCGGGACAGGGCGCCTCGAGCAGTACTTC
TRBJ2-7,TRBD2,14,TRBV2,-,CASSGVAGTIEQYF,TGTGCCAGCAGCGGTGTAGCGGGAACCATCGAGCAGTACTTC
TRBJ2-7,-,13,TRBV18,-,CASSPRTTYEQYF,TGTGCCAGCTCACCCCGGACTACCTACGAGCAGTACTTC
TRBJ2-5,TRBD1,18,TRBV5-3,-,CARRYGQGRFGGQETQYF,TGTGCCAGAAGATACGGACAGGGAAGGTTCGGAGGCCAAGAGACCCAGTACTTC
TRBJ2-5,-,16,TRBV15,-,CATSRGGGTRQETQYF,TGTGCCACCAGCAGAGGAGGGGGGACCCGCCAAGAGACCCAGTACTTC
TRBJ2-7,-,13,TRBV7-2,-,CASKTPRSYEQYF,TGTGCCAGCAAGACCCCCCGCTCCTACGAGCAGTACTTC
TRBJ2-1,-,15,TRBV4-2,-,CASSPQRSSYNEQFF,TGTGCCAGCAGCCCGCAAAGGAGCTCCTACAATGAGCAGTTCTTC
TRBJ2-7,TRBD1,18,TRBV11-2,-,CASSAGTGPRRSKDEQYF,TGTGCCAGCAGTGCCGGGACAGGGCCCCGGAGAAGTAAAGACGAGCAGTACTTC
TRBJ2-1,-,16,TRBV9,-,CASSSTTGTFSNEQFF,TGTGCCAGCAGCTCAACCACCGGGACTTTTTCAAATGAGCAGTTCTTC
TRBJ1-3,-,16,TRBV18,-,CASSPPARTSGNTIYF,TGTGCCAGCTCACCTCCGGCCAGGACCTCTGGAAACACCATATATTTT
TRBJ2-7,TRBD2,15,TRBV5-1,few,CASSLSGTPTDEQYF,TGCGCCAGCAGCTTGAGCGGGACTCCCACCGACGAGCAGTACTTC
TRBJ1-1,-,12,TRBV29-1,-,CSAEGIPTEAFF,TGCAGCGCAGAGGGGATCCCCACTGAAGCTTTCTTT
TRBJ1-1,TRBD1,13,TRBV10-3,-,CAISSGGYTEAFF,TGTGCCATCAGCTCAGGGGGCTACACTGAAGCTTTCTTT
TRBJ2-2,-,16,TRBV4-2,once,CASSQVSPSVTGELFF,TGTGCCAGCAGCCAAGTTTCCCCTAGCGTTACCGGGGAGCTGTTTTTT
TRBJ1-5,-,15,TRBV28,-,CASSPHSTGAGPQHF,TGTGCCAGCAGTCCCCATTCGACAGGCGCAGGGCCCCAGCATTTT
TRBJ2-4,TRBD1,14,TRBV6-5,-,CASSYGTGGNIQYF,TGTGCCAGCAGTTACGGGACAGGGGGGAACATTCAGTACTTC
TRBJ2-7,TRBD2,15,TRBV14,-,CASSNVAGISYEQYF,TGTGCCAGCAGCAACGTAGCGGGGATCTCCTACGAGCAGTACTTC
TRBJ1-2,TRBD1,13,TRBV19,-,CASSIADRVGYTF,TGTGCCAGTAGTATAGCGGACAGGGTTGGCTACACCTTC
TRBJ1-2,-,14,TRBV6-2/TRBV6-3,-,CASSYYRDLLRYTF,TGTGCCAGCAGTTACTACAGGGACCTTCTCCGCTACACCTTC
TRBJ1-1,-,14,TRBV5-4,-,CASTHGVVGTEAFF,TGTGCCAGCACCCATGGGGTGGTTGGGACTGAAGCTTTCTTT
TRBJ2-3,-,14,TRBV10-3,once,CAISEAGATDTQYF,TGTGCCATCAGTGAGGCAGGGGCCACAGATACGCAGTATTTT
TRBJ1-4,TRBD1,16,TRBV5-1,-,CASSRGQGATNEKLFF,TGCGCCAGCAGCCGGGGACAGGGGGCAACTAATGAAAAACTGTTTTTT
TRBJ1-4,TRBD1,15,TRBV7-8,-,CASSYGTGINEKLFF,TGTGCCAGCAGCTATGGGACAGGGATTAATGAAAAACTGTTTTTT
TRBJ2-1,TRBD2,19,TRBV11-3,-,CASSLGPGLAGGPGNEQFF,TGTGCCAGCAGCTTAGGTCCGGGACTAGCGGGAGGGCCGGGTAATGAGCAGTTCTTC
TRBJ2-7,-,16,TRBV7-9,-,CASSSLKTGALYEQYF,TGTGCCAGCAGCTCCCTTAAGACTGGGGCCCTTTACGAGCAGTACTTC
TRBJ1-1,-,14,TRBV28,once,CASFSPGGPNEAFF,TGTGCCAGCTTTTCCCCCGGGGGACCAAATGAAGCTTTCTTT
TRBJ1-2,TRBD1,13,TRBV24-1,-,CATSDSRTGLNTF,TGTGCCACCAGTGACTCGAGGACAGGCCTTAATACCTTC
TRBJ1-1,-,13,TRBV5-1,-,CASSLNVNTEAFF,TGCGCCAGCAGCTTGAATGTGAACACTGAAGCTTTCTTT
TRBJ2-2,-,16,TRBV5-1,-,CASSLGGAGNTGELFF,TGCGCCAGCAGCTTGGGAGGCGCAGGGAACACCGGGGAGCTGTTTTTT
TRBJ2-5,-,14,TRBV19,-,CASSISPREGTQYF,TGTGCCAGTAGTATCTCCCCACGGGAAGGGACCCAGTACTTC
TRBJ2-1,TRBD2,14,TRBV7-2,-,CASLAGSPYNEQFF,TGTGCCAGTTTAGCGGGTTCCCCCTACAATGAGCAGTTCTTC
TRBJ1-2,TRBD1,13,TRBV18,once,CASSVTGGDGYTF,TGTGCCAGCTCAGTGACAGGGGGCGATGGCTACACCTTC
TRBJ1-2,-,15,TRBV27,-,CASSLRGVGSYGYTF,TGTGCCAGCAGTTTAAGGGGGGTTGGCAGCTATGGCTACACCTTC
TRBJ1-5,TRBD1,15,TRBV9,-,CASSVSTGDNQPQHF,TGTGCCAGCAGCGTATCCACAGGGGACAATCAGCCCCAGCATTTT
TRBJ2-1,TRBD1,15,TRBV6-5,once,CASSTGTGAANEQFF,TGTGCCAGCAGTACCGGGACAGGGGCCGCCAATGAGCAGTTCTTC
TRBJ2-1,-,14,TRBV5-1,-,CASSPVTNYNEQFF,TGCGCCAGCAGCCCTGTGACGAACTACAATGAGCAGTTCTTC
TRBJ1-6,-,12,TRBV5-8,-,CASTGFNSPLHF,TGTGCCAGCACCGGGTTCAATTCACCCCTCCACTTT
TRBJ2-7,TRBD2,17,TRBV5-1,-,CASSLPGTSGSTDEQYF,TGCGCCAGCAGCCTTCCCGGGACTAGCGGGAGTACCGACGAGCAGTACTTC
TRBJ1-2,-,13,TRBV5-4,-,CASSLEQGGGYTF,TGTGCCAGCAGCTTAGAACAGGGAGGAGGCTACACCTTC
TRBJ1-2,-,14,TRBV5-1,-,CASSLTDSSYGYTF,TGCGCCAGCAGCTTGACAGACAGCAGTTATGGCTACACCTTC
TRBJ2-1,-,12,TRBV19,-,CASSIVSREQFF,TGTGCCAGTAGTATAGTATCCCGGGAGCAGTTCTTC
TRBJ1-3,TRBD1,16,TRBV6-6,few,CASRFITGGPGNTIYF,TGTGCCAGCAGGTTCATTACAGGGGGTCCTGGAAACACCATATATTTT
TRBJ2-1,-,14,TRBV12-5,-,CASGFGSGYNEQFF,TGTGCTAGTGGTTTTGGGTCGGGGTACAATGAGCAGTTCTTC
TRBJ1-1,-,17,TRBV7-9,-,CASSRRDQRTVNTEAFF,TGTGCCAGCAGCCGCCGGGACCAACGAACCGTGAACACTGAAGCTTTCTTT